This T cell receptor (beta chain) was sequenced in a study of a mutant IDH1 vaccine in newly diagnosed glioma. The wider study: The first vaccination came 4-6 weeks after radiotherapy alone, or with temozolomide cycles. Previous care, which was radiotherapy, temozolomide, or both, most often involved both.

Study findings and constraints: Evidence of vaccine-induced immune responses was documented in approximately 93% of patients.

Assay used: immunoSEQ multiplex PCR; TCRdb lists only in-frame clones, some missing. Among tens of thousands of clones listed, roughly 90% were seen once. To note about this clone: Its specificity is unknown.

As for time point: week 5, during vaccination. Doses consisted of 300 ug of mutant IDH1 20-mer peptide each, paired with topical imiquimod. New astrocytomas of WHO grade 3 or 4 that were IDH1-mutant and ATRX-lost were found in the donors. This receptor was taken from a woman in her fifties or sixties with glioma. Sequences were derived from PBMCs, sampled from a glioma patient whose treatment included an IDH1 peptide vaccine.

Written as DNA, the CDR3 is TGTGCCAGCAGCTTATGGCAGGGGGCGGAGACCCAGTACTTC. Its translation is CASSLWQGAETQYF. The V and J genes are TRBV7-3 and TRBJ2-5, with 8 bases aligning to TRBD1. Germline CDR1 SGHTA, CDR2 FQGTGA. The CDR3 has 14 amino acids. V dropped 2 bases and J dropped 5; count of bases not matched to a gene: 4.